This entry lists 31 T cell receptor beta chains sequenced from one sample in a study of cytomegalovirus exposure and HLA in healthy donors (dated by TCRdb to between 2016 and 2019). Receptor amplification or capture employed the immunoSEQ multiplex PCR assay. For the multiplex PCR, a mixture combining 60 forward primers for TCR Vbeta segments and 13 reverse primers for TCR Jbeta segments was used. TCRdb obtained this table from immuneACCESS and retained in-frame rearrangements with V and J assigned. These tables miss some clones; where compared with another copy, unresolved V genes account for less than half of the shortfall, and the remainder is unexplained. The sample has 100,000 to 150,000 clones on record, 87% of them singletons. Roughly 5.2% of the sample belongs to the ten largest clones. The specimen was PBMCs. The receptors stem from a woman aged 25 to 45 in good health and CMV-seronegative.

The rearrangement uses TRBV19 and TRBJ1-1; the match to TRBD1 covers 8 bases. V shed 5 bases, J shed 5 bases, and the junction held 13 bases outside the gene matches. Per the germline V gene, CDR1 is LNHDA and CDR2 is SQIVND (reference sequence). This CDR3 is 16 amino acids long. CDR3 in amino acids: CASSHGQGGLGTEAFF. Written as DNA, the CDR3 is TGTGCCAGTAGTCACGGACAGGGAGGATTGGGGACTGAAGCTTTCTTT.

This clone is a singleton in its sample. The chain is built from TRBV19 and TRBJ1-5; TRBD1 matches at 7 bases. With 10 bases clipped from V and 0 bases from J, the junction kept 15 bases outside the gene matches. The CDR3 contains 17 residues. Per germline, CDR1 LNHDA and CDR2 SQIVND (reference sequence). The DNA of the CDR3 is TGTGCCACCAGGGGGAACAGAAGCCCTAATAGCAATCAGCCCCAGCATTTT. Its protein product is CATRGNRSPNSNQPQHF.

This clone turned up a few times. For the CDR3, the DNA is TGTGCCAGCAACTTCGACAGGCCCCGTGGTCAGCCCCAGCATTTT. It specifies CASNFDRPRGQPQHF. The chain joins TRBV27 to TRBJ1-5; TRBD1 might be the D (6 bases). Germline-derived CDR1 and CDR2 are MNHEY and SMNVEV (reference sequence). Trimming shortened V by 7 bases and J by 6 bases, and 19 bases separated the two germline ends. The CDR3 is made up of 15 amino acids.

The CDR3 DNA reads TGTGCCAGCAGCGTAGTTGGCCTTGGGGCGGGGGGGCCCGGTGAGCAGTTCTTC. The encoded protein is CASSVVGLGAGGPGEQFF. The chain combines TRBV9 with TRBJ2-1; TRBD2 matches 9 bases. Germline CDR1 is SGDLS and CDR2 is YYNGEE. CDR3 length: 18 residues. The junction had 16 bases not matched to a gene; V was cut back by 0 bases and J by 9 bases.

The gene calls are TRBV7-2 and TRBJ2-5; TRBD2 matches 9 bases. The CDR3 has 14 residues. Trimming removed 5 bases from V and 5 bases from J; junction bases left unmatched: 6. The germline gives CDR1 SGHTA, CDR2 FQGNSA. The CDR3 spells CASSRGGAGETQYF. The CDR3 DNA reads TGTGCCAGCAGCCGCGGGGGGGCCGGTGAGACCCAGTACTTC. Using reference TRBV7-2 and TRBJ2-5 for the parts outside the CDR3, the full variable domain is GAGVSQSPSNKVTEKGKDVELRCDPISGHTALYWYRQSLGQGLEFLIYFQGNSAPDKSGLPSDRFSAERTGGSVSTLTIQRTQQEDSAVYLCASSRGGAGETQYFGPGTRLLVL.

The chain has TRBV1 and TRBJ2-5; the listed D gene, TRBD2, was not tested against the DNA. TRBV1 has pseudogene status. The length of the CDR3 is 20 residues. In DNA form, the CDR3 reads TGCACCAGCAGCCAAGCGGGGGTTATAACAGCGGGAGGGCCTCAAGAGACCCAGTACTTC. This sequence encodes CTSSQAGVITAGGPQETQYF.

CDR3 bases: TGTGCCAGCAGTTTAAACAGGGATTTAAATTCACCCCTCCACTTT. Protein: CASSLNRDLNSPLHF. The rearrangement uses TRBV27 and TRBJ1-6; the D gene is possibly TRBD1 (6 bases). The CDR3 covers 15 residues. CDR1 is MNHEY and CDR2 is SMNVEV in the germline V gene (reference sequence). The V gene lost 2 bases and the J gene lost 7 bases, with 12 bases spanning the gap.

The rearrangement uses TRBV9 and TRBJ2-7; TRBD2 aligns across 9 bases. The trim removed 4 bases at V and 2 bases at J, leaving 7 bases unmatched. CDR1 and CDR2 (germline): SGDLS, YYNGEE. The CDR3 runs 15 residues. Written as DNA, the CDR3 is TGTGCCAGCAGCCCTCTCGGGACTAGCACCTACGAGCAGTACTTC. Its translation: CASSPLGTSTYEQYF.

The chain carries TRBV27 and TRBJ1-5; 10 bases map to TRBD1. After removal of 6 bases from V and 3 bases from J, the junction contained 8 bases not matched to a gene. The CDR3 length is 16 residues. Germline CDR1 and CDR2: MNHEY and SMNVEV (reference sequence). The DNA for the CDR3 is TGTGCCAGCAGCGCCCCAGGGACAGGGGTCAATCAGCCCCAGCATTTT. Translating gives CASSAPGTGVNQPQHF.

The chain joins TRBV5-1 to TRBJ2-4; perhaps TRBD2 as D (8 bases). CDR3 length: 16 residues. Trimming removed 5 bases at V and 1 base at J, with 16 bases between. Germline values: CDR1 SGHRS, CDR2 YFSETQ. The CDR3 sequence: CASRKGGGGAKNIQYF. CDR3 DNA: TGCGCCAGCAGAAAAGGGGGCGGGGGGGCCAAAAACATTCAGTACTTC. Based on the CDR3 plus reference TRBV5-1 and TRBJ2-4, the full variable domain is KAGVTQTPRYLIKTRGQQVTLSCSPISGHRSVSWYQQTPGQGLQFLFEYFSETQRNKGNFPGRFSGRQFSNSRSEMNVSTLELGDSALYLCASRKGGGGAKNIQYFGAGTRLSVL.

This chain uses TRBV5-8 with TRBJ2-5, with a weak D call TRBD1 (6 bases). CDR1 is SGHTS, CDR2 YDEGEE, per germline. V was shortened by 4 bases and J by 2 bases, with 12 bases between the two germline ends. The CDR3 covers 14 residues. Here the CDR3 DNA reads TGTGCCAGCAGCGTCACAGGGCTACAAGAGACCCAGTACTTC. As protein: CASSVTGLQETQYF. Based on the CDR3 plus reference TRBV5-8 and TRBJ2-5, the full variable domain is EAGVTQSPTHLIKTRGQQATLRCSPISGHTSVYWYQQALGLGLQFLLWYDEGEERNRGNFPPRFSGRQFPNYSSELNVNALELEDSALYLCASSVTGLQETQYFGPGTRLLVL.

A word on this clone: One junction end disagrees with the germline gene, perhaps due to a read error. The chain is built from TRBV7-9 and TRBJ2-1; maybe TRBD2 (6 bases). CDR3 length equals 14 residues. The germline V gene encodes CDR1 SEHNR and CDR2 FQNEAQ (reference sequence). CDR3 DNA: TGCACACTGGACGGGAGTGATCCAAACAATGAGCAGTTCTTC. Its protein is CTLDGSDPNNEQFF.

The chain recombines TRBV19 with TRBJ2-1; 9 bases map to TRBD2. V was clipped by 7 bases and J by 5 bases; unmatched bases: 9. Looked up from germline, CDR1 is LNHDA and CDR2 is SQIVND (reference sequence). The CDR3 sequence is 15 residues long. CDR3 loop: CASKLSGRGNNEQFF. CDR3 DNA: TGTGCCAGTAAGCTTAGCGGGAGAGGAAACAATGAGCAGTTCTTC.

The chain links TRBV6-4 to TRBJ2-2, with 8 bases that match TRBD2. The CDR3 has 18 amino acids. V gave up 2 bases and J gave up 5 bases; unmatched junction bases: 13. In germline, CDR1 is MRHNA, CDR2 SNTAGT. Here the CDR3 reads CASSDGQGRGVSTGELFF. CDR3 in DNA: TGTGCCAGCAGTGACGGGCAGGGGCGGGGGGTTTCAACCGGGGAGCTGTTTTTT.

This clone was seen more than once but under ten times. The rearrangement joins TRBV7-3 to TRBJ2-3; no clear D gene. Germline CDR1 and CDR2: SGHTA and FQGTGA. With 5 bases removed from V and 0 bases from J, the gap between germline ends came to 3 bases. The CDR3 is 12 amino acids. CDR3 amino acids: CASSESTDTQYF. As DNA, the CDR3 is TGTGCCAGCAGCGAGAGCACAGATACGCAGTATTTT.

The genes are TRBV7-9 and TRBJ2-5; a possible D gene is TRBD2 (6 bases). Trimming took off 4 bases at V and 2 bases at J, with 17 bases between the two ends. The CDR3 is made up of 16 amino acids. CDR1 and CDR2 (germline): SEHNR, FQNEAQ (reference sequence). CDR3 nucleotide sequence: TGTGCCAGCAGCTCCCTTGGAGGGTGGCGGCAAGAGACCCAGTACTTC. This translates into CASSSLGGWRQETQYF.

This clone came up a few times. J is TRBJ2-3 and V is TRBV4-3; 9 bases map to TRBD1. This CDR3 contains 15 residues. Germline assignment: CDR1 LGHNA and CDR2 YSLEER. The junction had 4 bases not matched to a gene; V was cut back by 4 bases and J by 2 bases. CDR3 sequence: CASSLTGGLTDTQYF. The CDR3, as DNA: TGCGCCAGCAGCCTGACAGGGGGTCTCACAGATACGCAGTATTTT.

This clone was picked up a small number of times. The CDR3 region has the DNA TGTGCCAGCAGTTACAGAGGGCAGAGGGTGAATGAGCAGTTCTTC. Translated: CASSYRGQRVNEQFF. The gene calls are TRBV6-6 and TRBJ2-1; D may be TRBD2 (5 bases). Per the germline V gene, CDR1 is MNHNY and CDR2 is SVGAGI (reference sequence). The V and J ends lost 2 bases and 7 bases respectively, with 15 bases between them. This CDR3 is 15 amino acids long.

This clone was recorded a few times. CDR3 region: CASSLSGSLNEQFF. In DNA, the CDR3 is TGTGCCAGCAGTTTAAGCGGGAGTCTCAATGAGCAGTTCTTC. The rearrangement links TRBV27 to TRBJ2-1; the match to TRBD2 covers 8 bases. The CDR3 runs 14 residues. Trimming removed 2 bases from V and 6 bases from J; junction bases left unmatched: 3. The V gene's germline CDR1 is MNHEY and CDR2 SMNVEV (reference sequence).

J is TRBJ2-1 and V is TRBV18; TRBD1 agrees at 7 bases. Looked up from germline, CDR1 is KGHSH and CDR2 is LQKENI. The CDR3 loop spans 13 amino acids. J gave up 8 bases and V 3 bases, and 4 bases lay outside the gene matches. The CDR3 nucleotides are TGTGCCAGCTCACCGCGGACAGGACATGAGCAGTTCTTC. This encodes CASSPRTGHEQFF.

V gene TRBV19 combines with J gene TRBJ2-3; D possibly corresponds to TRBD1 (5 bases). From germline, CDR1 is LNHDA and CDR2 SQIVND (reference sequence). Trimming pared 5 bases from V and 2 bases from J, leaving 11 bases between. The length of the CDR3 is 14 residues. The chain's CDR3 is CASSSTVTTDTQYF. CDR3 nucleotide sequence: TGTGCCAGTAGTTCGACAGTTACCACAGATACGCAGTATTTT.

The CDR3: CASSARSGGYNEQFF. The CDR3, as DNA: TGTGCCAGCAGCGCGAGGAGCGGGGGCTACAATGAGCAGTTCTTC. The rearrangement uses TRBV9 and TRBJ2-1; 8 nucleotides align to TRBD2. The CDR3 totals 15 residues. The trim removed 3 bases at V and 3 bases at J, leaving 5 bases unmatched. CDR1 is SGDLS, CDR2 YYNGEE, per germline.

This chain uses TRBV7-8 with TRBJ1-6, with TRBD1 identical over 9 bases. V trimming: 6 bases; J trimming: 7 bases; junction bases outside the gene matches: 10. The length of the CDR3 is 16 residues. Germline V gene lookup returns CDR1 SGHVS and CDR2 FQNEAQ. The CDR3 sequence is CASSTGTGRVNSPLHF. The CDR3, as DNA: TGTGCCAGCAGTACCGGGACAGGGCGCGTCAATTCACCCCTCCACTTT.

The CDR3 DNA sequence: TGTGCCAGCAGTTACTCGAGGGGGTTGGGAACCGCTTTCTTT. As protein: CASSYSRGLGTAFF. V gene TRBV6-5 combines with J gene TRBJ1-1, with D possibly matching TRBD1 (6 bases). CDR3 length: 14 amino acids. The germline V gene has CDR1 MNHEY and CDR2 SVGAGI. V lost 0 bases and J 11 bases, leaving 16 bases between the germline ends.

V and J are TRBV4-2 and TRBJ2-3; D call uncertain. The V gene lost 2 bases and the J gene lost 4 bases, with 4 bases spanning the gap. This CDR3 spans 12 amino acids. Germline CDR1 is LGHNA and CDR2 is YNFKEQ. The chain's CDR3 is CASSQRADTQYF. DNA of the CDR3: TGTGCCAGCAGCCAACGGGCAGATACGCAGTATTTT.

The chain recombines TRBV5-6 with TRBJ1-1; 9 bases map to TRBD1. CDR1 is SGHDT and CDR2 is YYEEEE in the germline V gene. This CDR3 has 13 residues. Trimming took 2 bases from V and 10 from J; bases not matched to a gene: 6. The CDR3 is CASSLYRGLGAFF. The CDR3 DNA reads TGTGCCAGCAGCTTATACAGGGGGCTTGGAGCTTTCTTT.

The rearrangement uses TRBV6-5 and TRBJ1-1; D is perhaps TRBD1 (6 bases). CDR3 length: 15 residues. Germline V gives CDR1 MNHEY, CDR2 SVGAGI. The V end was cut by 5 bases, the J end by 7 bases, with 20 bases between. The CDR3: CASSRSLRGGGEAFF. The CDR3 DNA sequence: TGTGCCAGCAGTCGCAGTCTTCGGGGAGGGGGTGAAGCTTTCTTT.

The sample holds one count of this clone. The chain carries TRBV27 and TRBJ2-1; 14 bases match TRBD2. Trimming at V came to 3 bases and at J to 7 bases, leaving 8 bases not matched to a gene. Per the germline V gene, CDR1 is MNHEY and CDR2 is SMNVEV (reference sequence). The CDR3 runs to 17 residues. Here the CDR3 reads CASSFPGLAGGLNEQFF. The CDR3 DNA follows: TGTGCCAGCAGTTTTCCCGGACTAGCGGGAGGTCTTAATGAGCAGTTCTTC.

The genes are TRBV5-4 and TRBJ2-1; 7 nucleotides match TRBD2. Unmatched junction bases numbered 12, after V lost 4 bases and J lost 5 bases. This CDR3 region has 16 residues. Germline lookup yields CDR1 SGHNT and CDR2 YYREEE (reference sequence). This CDR3 reads CASSKRFGGWNNEQFF. For the CDR3, the DNA is TGTGCCAGCAGCAAGAGATTCGGGGGGTGGAACAATGAGCAGTTCTTC.

This sequence joins TRBV7-8 and TRBJ2-7; TRBD2 aligns across 15 bases. The CDR3 length is 18 residues. The trim removed 5 bases at V and 4 bases at J, leaving 12 bases unmatched. In germline, CDR1 is SGHVS, CDR2 FQNEAQ. CDR3 sequence (DNA): TGTGCCAGCAGCACACGGACTAGCGGGGGGGCCTACGAATACGAGCAGTACTTC. This sequence encodes CASSTRTSGGAYEYEQYF.

This clone showed up just a few times. J is TRBJ2-1 and V is TRBV5-1; 8 bases are a match to TRBD2. The V segment lost 4 bases and the J segment 6 bases; nucleotides outside the gene matches: 6. CDR1 is SGHRS and CDR2 is YFSETQ in the germline V gene. This CDR3 region has 14 residues. The CDR3 DNA reads TGCGCCAGCAGCCGGGGGGGGGCTTCCAATGAGCAGTTCTTC. It translates to CASSRGGASNEQFF.